The T cell receptor beta chain described here comes from a study of cytotoxic CD8 clonotypes in ibrutinib-treated CLL. The wider study: Across the patients, approximately 12 were relapsed/refractory, around 16 treatment-naive and about 17 IGHV unmutated. The study, taken as a whole, reports: Under treatment, the uncommon public clonotypes either contracted or remained stable.

The protocol was immunoSEQ multiplex PCR, while the TCRdb copy is restricted to in-frame clones and leaves out a portion. Among 57,000 or so clones, 50% to 70% were seen once, and the ten largest hold about 24%. This CDR3 comprises 13 residues. The V end lost 5 bases, the J end lost 0 bases, and 11 bases lay between the germline ends. CDR1 SQVTM and CDR2 ANQGSEA come from the germline V gene. This clone was observed a few times. Its target is unknown. Sample: PBMCs, taken at disease progression, from a patient treated with ibrutinib. The gene calls are TRBV29-1 and TRBJ2-7; tentatively, D is TRBD1 (6 bases). The origin of this receptor is a human donor with chronic lymphocytic leukemia. This chain's CDR3 is CSVQGPHSYEQYF. As DNA, the CDR3 is TGCAGCGTTCAGGGGCCCCACTCCTACGAGCAGTACTTC.